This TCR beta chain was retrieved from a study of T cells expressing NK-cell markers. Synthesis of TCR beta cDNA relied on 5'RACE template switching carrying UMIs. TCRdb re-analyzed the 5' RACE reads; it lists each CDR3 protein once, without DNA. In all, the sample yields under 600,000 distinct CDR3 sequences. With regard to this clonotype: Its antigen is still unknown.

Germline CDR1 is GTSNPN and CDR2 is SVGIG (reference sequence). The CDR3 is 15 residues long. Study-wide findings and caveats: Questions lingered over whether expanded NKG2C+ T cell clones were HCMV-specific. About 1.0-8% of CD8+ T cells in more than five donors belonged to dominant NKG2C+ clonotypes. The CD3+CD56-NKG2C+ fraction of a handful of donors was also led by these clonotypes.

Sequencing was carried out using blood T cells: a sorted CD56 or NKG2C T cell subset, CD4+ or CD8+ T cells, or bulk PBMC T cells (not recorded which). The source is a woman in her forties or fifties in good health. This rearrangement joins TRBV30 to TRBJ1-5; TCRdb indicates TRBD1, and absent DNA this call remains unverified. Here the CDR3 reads CAWAPLGARNQPQHF.